These 30 T cell receptor beta chains share one sample of origin, sequenced in a study of vaccination and CD4 T cells after COVID-19. An Oncomine TCR Beta short-read assay was used to sequence the DNA from cultured CD4+ T cells. CD4+ T cells were cultured, and genomic DNA was extracted from them. TCRdb re-called the PCR reads through MiXCR, storing one row per CDR3 protein. This table has approximately 9,000 distinct CDR3 sequences, approximately 30% appearing once. Their recognized antigens are unknown. Treatment in this sample: roughly 10-day PBMC culture with coronavirus spike peptide pools or control peptides (ViraFEST assay). These CD4+ T cells came from an unexposed donor, sampled before the COVID-19 pandemic (2011-2018). The source material was CD4+ T cells from blood, cultured in vitro. All receptors come from a human donor in good health.

This clonotype was picked up a small number of times. CDR3 protein: CSAKTGTGGTQPQHF. Here the CDR3 DNA reads TGCAGTGCTAAGACCGGGACAGGGGGCACTCAGCCCCAGCATTTT. This chain joins TRBV20-1 and TRBJ1-5; 12 bases are shared with TRBD1. The V gene's germline CDR1 is DFQATT and CDR2 SNEGSKA (reference sequence). Trimming removed 4 bases from V and 6 bases from J; junction bases left unmatched: 7. The CDR3 has 15 residues.

This clonotype appeared a few times. The J gene is TRBJ1-2, the V gene TRBV5-1; 8 positions agree with TRBD1. Germline V CDR1 and CDR2: SGHRS, YFSETQ. The trim removed 4 bases at V and 3 bases at J, leaving 5 bases unmatched. This CDR3 region has 14 residues. As DNA, the CDR3 is TGCGCCAGCAGCCCAATGGGACAGGACTATGGCTACACCTTC. Translation gives CASSPMGQDYGYTF.

About this clonotype itself: Sequence at one end of the junction differs from germline and may be a read error. The chain links TRBV5-1 to TRBJ1-5, with no clear D. This CDR3 spans 15 amino acids. The V gene's germline CDR1 is SGHRS and CDR2 YFSETQ. Written as DNA, the CDR3 is TGCGCCAGCGGCTTGGAAGGTTATAGCAATCAGCCCCAGCATTTT. Its protein is CASGLEGYSNQPQHF.

V usage is TRBV19 and J usage is TRBJ2-7; D is possibly TRBD1 or TRBD2 (5 bases each). The CDR3 totals 15 residues. CDR1 and CDR2 (germline): LNHDA, SQIVND (reference sequence). Trimming left V 8 bases short and J 5 bases short, with 22 bases between. CDR3 coding DNA: TGTGCCAGTCAAGCCGGGACCCCGGGCATCGACGAGCAGTACTTC. The encoded protein is CASQAGTPGIDEQYF. The complete variable domain, with remaining parts taken from reference TRBV19 and TRBJ2-7, reads DGGITQSPKYLFRKEGQNVTLSCEQNLNHDAMYWYRQDPGQGLRLIYYSQIVNDFQKGDIAEGYSVSREKKESFPLTVTSAQKNPTAFYLCASQAGTPGIDEQYFGPGTRLTVT.

The CDR3, as DNA: TGCGCCAGCAGCTTCTACGGGGGCCCTAATGATAACACTGAAGCTTTCTTT. Translated, it gives CASSFYGGPNDNTEAFF. V is TRBV5-1 and J is TRBJ1-1; possibly TRBD1 for D (6 bases). The V gene's germline CDR1 is SGHRS and CDR2 YFSETQ. V lost 2 bases, J lost 2 bases, and 19 bases lay in between. This CDR3 has 17 amino acids.

The chain uses TRBV6-5 and TRBJ2-4; the D is unclear. The germline V gene encodes CDR1 MNHEY and CDR2 SVGAGI. Trimming pared 3 bases from V and 5 bases from J, leaving 8 bases between. CDR3 length: 13 residues. The DNA for the CDR3 is TGTGCCAGCAGTTATTCAGGCCAAAACATTCAGTACTTC. This sequence encodes CASSYSGQNIQYF.

This clonotype has just one count. V and J are TRBV30 and TRBJ1-2, with D tentatively TRBD1 (6 bases). The germline V and J ends were trimmed by 3 bases and 6 bases, with 11 bases remaining between them. The CDR3 loop spans 12 amino acids. Germline assignment: CDR1 GTSNPN and CDR2 SVGIG (reference sequence). Here the CDR3 reads CAWSPGAHGYTF. The CDR3 DNA follows: TGTGCCTGGAGCCCAGGGGCCCATGGCTACACCTTC.

The gene calls are TRBV27 and TRBJ2-1; 9 bases fit TRBD2. CDR3 length equals 15 residues. The germline CDR1 and CDR2 sequences are MNHEY and SMNVEV (reference sequence). The ends lost 8 bases at V and 3 bases at J; junction bases unmatched: 8. The CDR3 protein is CASQGGLAIYNEQFF. As DNA, the CDR3 is TGTGCCAGCCAAGGGGGACTAGCCATCTACAATGAGCAGTTCTTC.

This clonotype was detected a few times. The chain recombines TRBV6-2 or TRBV6-3 with TRBJ2-7, with TRBD2 identical over 12 bases. Germline V gene lookup returns CDR1 MNHEY and CDR2 SVGEGT. The CDR3 is 15 amino acids. With V trimmed by 6 bases and J by 5 bases, 8 bases remained unmatched. Here the CDR3 DNA reads TGTGCCAGCAGCCTGTGGACTAGCGGGGTTGACGAGCAGTACTTC. It translates to CASSLWTSGVDEQYF.

By its share, this clonotype is medium-sized. CDR3 protein: CASSLAGLSYEQYF. The CDR3 DNA reads as TGTGCCAGCAGCTTGGCGGGCCTCTCCTACGAGCAGTACTTC. V and J are TRBV5-8 and TRBJ2-7; D is ambiguous. Germline V gene lookup returns CDR1 SGHTS and CDR2 YDEGEE. V lost 0 bases to trimming and J lost 0 bases, with 7 bases between them. The CDR3 loop spans 14 amino acids.

In this sample, this clonotype turned up a few times. The chain couples TRBV7-9 to TRBJ1-5; perhaps TRBD1 as D (6 bases). Germline lookup yields CDR1 SEHNR and CDR2 FQNEAQ (reference sequence). V was trimmed by 5 bases and J by 5 bases, leaving 10 bases between them. The length of the CDR3 is 13 residues. In nucleotides, the CDR3 is TGTGCCAGCAGCGCTGAGGGGGATCAGCCCCAGCATTTT. Protein sequence: CASSAEGDQPQHF.

Remarks on this clonotype: No conserved phenylalanine or tryptophan is present at the end of the CDR3, so a read error is the likely explanation. V gene TRBV20-1 combines with J gene TRBJ2-2; 10 bases agree with TRBD2. Germline CDR1 is DFQATT and CDR2 is SNEGSKA (reference sequence). This CDR3 is built from 19 residues. Trimming removed 1 base from V and 4 bases from J; junction bases left unmatched: 15. For the CDR3, the DNA is TGCAGTGCTAGAGGCCCCGGACTAGCGGAGGGATTCATCACCGGGGAGCTGTTTCTT. Translating gives CSARGPGLAEGFITGELFL.

The gene calls are TRBV4-1 and TRBJ2-7; 11 bases fit TRBD2. CDR3 length: 16 amino acids. CDR1 MGHRA and CDR2 YSYEKL come from the germline V gene. J lost 1 base, V lost 2 bases, and 4 bases had no gene match. This chain's CDR3 is CASSQIGLAGSYEQYF. The DNA for the CDR3 is TGCGCCAGCAGCCAAATCGGACTAGCGGGTTCCTACGAGCAGTACTTC.

With regard to this clonotype: Germline and junction disagree at one end, which may indicate a read error. The chain is built from TRBV2 and TRBJ2-7; the match to TRBD2 covers 11 bases. Germline V gene lookup returns CDR1 SNHLY and CDR2 FYNNEI. There are 16 residues in the CDR3. The CDR3 loop is CASSELAGGTSYGQYF. The CDR3 nucleotides are TGTGCCAGCAGTGAACTAGCGGGAGGCACCTCCTACGGGCAGTACTTC.

In its sample, this clonotype was seen once. The chain combines TRBV14 with TRBJ1-2, with D possibly being TRBD1 (5 bases). This CDR3 contains 14 residues. V gave up 3 bases and J gave up 2 bases, with 10 bases separating them. The V gene's germline CDR1 is SGHDN and CDR2 FVKESK. CDR3 sequence: CASSQGVLNYGYTF. Here the CDR3 DNA reads TGTGCCAGCAGCCAGGGGGTTTTGAACTATGGCTACACCTTC.

The V gene is TRBV15, the J gene TRBJ2-7; D is unclear. The V end lost 5 bases, the J end lost 4 bases, and 9 bases lay between the germline ends. Germline V CDR1 and CDR2: LNHNV, YYDKDF (reference sequence). The CDR3 length is 12 residues. The CDR3 is CATSLTSYEQYF. CDR3 DNA sequence: TGTGCCACCAGCCTTACAAGTTACGAGCAGTACTTC.

The chain has TRBV7-3 and TRBJ1-1, with D unclear. Germline values: CDR1 SGHTA, CDR2 FQGTGA. CDR3 length: 15 amino acids. Trimming shortened V by 1 base and J by 1 base, and 10 bases separated the two germline ends. The CDR3 loop reads CASSLSLTKNTEAFF. The CDR3 DNA follows: TGTGCCAGCAGCTTAAGCTTAACGAAGAACACTGAAGCTTTCTTT.

This chain connects TRBV6-2 or TRBV6-3 to TRBJ1-2; D may be TRBD1 (5 bases). This CDR3 is 12 amino acids long. Germline loops: CDR1 MNHEY, CDR2 SVGEGT. The germline V and J ends were trimmed by 7 bases and 5 bases, with 11 bases remaining between them. CDR3 DNA: TGTGCCAGCACGGGGACTGGATATGGCTACACCTTC. Protein: CASTGTGYGYTF.

This clonotype was counted a few times. This chain joins TRBV19 and TRBJ2-5, with D tentatively TRBD1 (6 bases). The germline V gene has CDR1 LNHDA and CDR2 SQIVND (reference sequence). The V and J ends lost 3 bases and 4 bases respectively, with 9 bases between them. The CDR3 runs 13 residues. The CDR3 sequence: CASSIRTVETQYF. The DNA for the CDR3 is TGTGCCAGTAGTATCCGGACAGTAGAGACCCAGTACTTC.

By frequency in the sample, this clonotype is medium-sized (0.01 to 0.1%). The chain is built from TRBV11-2 and TRBJ1-1; no definite D call. The CDR3 consists of 13 residues. Germline lookup yields CDR1 SGHAT and CDR2 FQNNGV. V lost 0 bases, J lost 1 base, and 3 bases lay in between. CDR3 loop: CASSLDPNTEAFF. CDR3 coding DNA: TGTGCCAGCAGCTTAGACCCGAACACTGAAGCTTTCTTT.

The J gene is TRBJ2-7, the V gene TRBV19; 10 nucleotides match TRBD2. Germline CDR1 is LNHDA and CDR2 is SQIVND (reference sequence). This CDR3 contains 14 residues. With V trimmed by 1 base and J by 3 bases, 0 bases remained unmatched. CDR3 sequence: CASSIVAGGYEQYF. The CDR3 DNA is TGTGCCAGTAGTATAGTAGCGGGAGGCTACGAGCAGTACTTC. Full variable domain (missing parts from reference TRBV19 and TRBJ2-7): DGGITQSPKYLFRKEGQNVTLSCEQNLNHDAMYWYRQDPGQGLRLIYYSQIVNDFQKGDIAEGYSVSREKKESFPLTVTSAQKNPTAFYLCASSIVAGGYEQYFGPGTRLTVT.

This clonotype has just a few counts. This rearrangement joins TRBV20-1 to TRBJ2-1; tentatively, D is TRBD1 (5 bases). Per the germline V gene, CDR1 is DFQATT and CDR2 is SNEGSKA (reference sequence). There are 14 residues in the CDR3. The V end lost 3 bases, the J end lost 3 bases, and 12 bases lay between the germline ends. The CDR3 loop reads CSASSPGHYNEQFF. Here the CDR3 DNA reads TGCAGTGCTAGTTCTCCAGGGCACTACAATGAGCAGTTCTTC.

The rearrangement joins TRBV7-3 to TRBJ2-3, with D uncertain. The CDR3 extends over 14 amino acids. The V gene lost 2 bases and the J gene lost 0 bases, with 6 bases spanning the gap. From germline, CDR1 is SGHTA and CDR2 FQGTGA. The CDR3: CASSLGQSTDTQYF. In nucleotides, the CDR3 is TGTGCCAGCAGCTTAGGCCAGAGCACAGATACGCAGTATTTT.

This clonotype came up a few times. The chain recombines TRBV28 with TRBJ1-1; 8 bases agree with TRBD1. The CDR3 spans 14 residues. Germline V lookup: CDR1 MDHEN, CDR2 SYDVKM. The V segment lost 5 bases and the J segment 5 bases; nucleotides outside the gene matches: 7. CDR3 sequence: CASSPAGGRTEAFF. CDR3 coding DNA: TGTGCCAGCAGTCCTGCAGGGGGCCGGACTGAAGCTTTCTTT. Supplemented by reference TRBV28 and TRBJ1-1, the full variable domain reads DVKVTQSSRYLVKRTGEKVFLECVQDMDHENMFWYRQDPGLGLRLIYFSYDVKMKEKGDIPEGYSVSREKKERFSLILESASTNQTSMYLCASSPAGGRTEAFFGQGTRLTVV.

This chain connects TRBV7-2 to TRBJ2-2, with 14 nucleotides matching TRBD2. Germline assignment: CDR1 SGHTA and CDR2 FQGNSA. After removal of 6 bases from V and 2 bases from J, the junction contained 8 bases not matched to a gene. The CDR3 runs 18 residues. The CDR3: CASSHPGLAGVNTGELFF. In nucleotides, the CDR3 is TGTGCCAGCAGTCACCCGGGACTAGCGGGAGTAAACACCGGGGAGCTGTTTTTT.

This chain links TRBV28 with TRBJ2-4; 7 bases agree with TRBD1. The J segment lost 0 bases and the V segment lost 2 bases, leaving 7 bases of the junction unmatched. Germline CDR1 is MDHEN and CDR2 is SYDVKM. This CDR3 contains 17 residues. CDR3 region: CASSLMDRRLAKNIQYF. CDR3 nucleotide sequence: TGTGCCAGCAGTTTAATGGACAGGAGATTAGCCAAAAACATTCAGTACTTC.

V usage is TRBV10-3 and J usage is TRBJ1-5; no definite D call. Germline V gene sequence: CDR1 ENHRY, CDR2 SYGVKD. The CDR3 covers 16 residues. Trimming pared 2 bases from V and 0 bases from J, leaving 11 bases between. In DNA, the CDR3 is TGTGCCATCAGTGAGCCCGACACATTTAGCAATCAGCCCCAGCATTTT. Protein sequence: CAISEPDTFSNQPQHF.

The V gene is TRBV11-2, the J gene TRBJ1-1; D unclear. Germline V CDR1 and CDR2: SGHAT, FQNNGV. This CDR3 is 17 amino acids long. Between the trimmed V and J ends, which lost 5 bases and 0 bases, there was a span of 19 bases. In DNA form, the CDR3 reads TGTGCCAGCAGCATCCTAGGTAGTTCCAGGATGAACACTGAAGCTTTCTTT. This translates into CASSILGSSRMNTEAFF.

This clonotype has just a few counts. CDR3 DNA sequence: TGTGCCAGCCGGGACAGGGACAATCAGCCCCAGCATTTT. It yields the protein CASRDRDNQPQHF. This rearrangement joins TRBV6-1 to TRBJ1-5; 9 positions agree with TRBD1. The germline V gene encodes CDR1 MNHNS and CDR2 SASEGT. Trimming took 8 bases from V and 3 from J; bases not matched to a gene: 2. There are 13 residues in the CDR3.

The chain couples TRBV4-1 to TRBJ1-1; D gene uncertain. Looked up from germline, CDR1 is MGHRA and CDR2 is YSYEKL. Deletions cut 0 bases from V and 7 bases from J, with 9 bases between. The CDR3 runs to 13 residues. CDR3 DNA: TGCGCCAGCAGCCAAGATACCGCCCTTGAAGCTTTCTTT. The encoded protein is CASSQDTALEAFF.